The 12 T cell receptor beta chains below were found in one sample sequenced in a study of T cell responses to AZD1222 COVID-19 vaccine. Method: immunoSEQ multiplex PCR; TCRdb's copy keeps in-frame clones and lacks some. Of about 90,000 clones listed, over 75% are singletons. The sample was peripheral blood, taken on day 0 of AZD1222 vaccination. The origin of the receptors is an adult in good health.

The chain joins TRBV7-6 to TRBJ2-7; the D gene is possibly TRBD2 (5 bases). This CDR3 comprises 13 residues. CDR1 is SGHVS, CDR2 FNYEAQ, per germline. Trimming took off 1 base at V and 4 bases at J, with 8 bases between the two ends. The chain's CDR3 is CASSLESGYEQYF. For the CDR3, the DNA is TGTGCCAGCAGCTTAGAGTCGGGATACGAGCAGTACTTC.

The chain employs TRBV29-1 and TRBJ2-1; TRBD1 is a possible D gene (6 bases). The CDR3 has 14 residues. Germline CDR1 is SQVTM and CDR2 is ANQGSEA. V was cut by 7 bases and J by 0 bases, with 13 bases left in between. CDR3 in DNA: TGCAGCGGGGGGCAGCGGAGCTCCTACAATGAGCAGTTCTTC. This translates into CSGGQRSSYNEQFF.

V usage is TRBV11-2 and J usage is TRBJ2-7; 10 nucleotides agree with TRBD1. V dropped 3 bases and J dropped 6; count of bases not matched to a gene: 2. The CDR3 consists of 13 residues. CDR1 and CDR2 (germline): SGHAT, FQNNGV. The CDR3 sequence: CASSFGQGGEQYF. The DNA of the CDR3 is TGTGCCAGCAGCTTCGGACAGGGGGGCGAGCAGTACTTC.

This chain connects TRBV6-5 to TRBJ2-2; TRBD1 matches at 9 bases. Germline loops: CDR1 MNHEY, CDR2 SVGAGI. J lost 9 bases, V lost 9 bases, and 2 bases had no gene match. The CDR3 sequence is 11 residues long. CDR3 region: CASTGGRELFF. The CDR3 nucleotides are TGTGCCAGTACAGGGGGCCGGGAGCTGTTTTTT.

The CDR3 region is CASSEGSWANEKLFF. In DNA, the CDR3 is TGTGCCAGCAGTGAAGGATCGTGGGCTAATGAAAAACTGTTTTTT. J is TRBJ1-4 and V is TRBV6-1; no definite D call. Germline assignment: CDR1 MNHNS and CDR2 SASEGT. Trimming took 1 base from V and 3 from J, leaving 9 bases between them. The CDR3 contains 15 residues.

The chain has TRBV7-2 and TRBJ1-3, with D uncertain. The CDR3 is 17 amino acids. The V gene's germline CDR1 is SGHTA and CDR2 FQGNSA. V was clipped by 6 bases and J by 3 bases, with 21 bases between them. The CDR3 loop reads CASSPSASLRSGNTIYF. CDR3 sequence (DNA): TGTGCCAGCAGTCCCTCCGCCTCCCTTCGGAGTGGAAACACCATATATTTT.

CDR3 in DNA: TGTGCCAGTCGGGGTTCCGCAGGGGTTATGAACACTGAAGCTTTCTTT. This encodes CASRGSAGVMNTEAFF. The chain recombines TRBV28 with TRBJ1-1, with D perhaps TRBD1 (6 bases). Trimming shortened V by 9 bases and J by 0 bases, and 20 bases separated the two germline ends. CDR1 is MDHEN and CDR2 is SYDVKM in the germline V gene. This CDR3 is 16 amino acids long.

Comment on this clone: Since no conserved phenylalanine or tryptophan closes the CDR3, a read error is the likely cause. No DNA is shown, since the ends of the CDR3 on it are uncertain; the CDR3 is the one TCRdb lists. The rearrangement links TRBV5-6 to TRBJ2-7; the D segment call TRBD2 is taken from the table without a DNA check. Including both end residues, the CDR3 is 12 amino acids long. Germline lookup yields CDR1 SGHDT and CDR2 YYEEEE. CDR3 region: CASSSRTSGSFL.

V is TRBV27 and J is TRBJ1-1, with 7 bases lining up with TRBD1. Germline CDR1 MNHEY, CDR2 SMNVEV (reference sequence). V was clipped by 11 bases and J by 0 bases; unmatched bases: 12. The CDR3 contains 15 residues. CDR3 nucleotide sequence: TGTGCCGTCCTTAACAGGGGCCGTATGAACACTGAAGCTTTCTTT. Translating it yields CAVLNRGRMNTEAFF.

The V call is TRBV5-4, the J call TRBJ1-6; TRBD1 aligns across 8 bases. This CDR3 region has 14 residues. Per germline, CDR1 SGHNT and CDR2 YYREEE (reference sequence). J lost 4 bases, V lost 10 bases, and 7 bases had no gene match. This chain's CDR3 is CAGQGADYNSPLHF. Here the CDR3 DNA reads TGTGCCGGGCAGGGGGCGGATTATAATTCACCCCTCCACTTT.

CDR3 DNA: TGTGCCAGCAGCTTGGCGGTAGCGGGGGGGAGGTCCTACAATGAGCAGTTCTTC. Residues: CASSLAVAGGRSYNEQFF. The rearrangement links TRBV5-6 to TRBJ2-1, with 11 bases matching TRBD2. The ends lost 0 bases at V and 1 base at J; junction bases unmatched: 6. The CDR3 sequence is 18 residues long. The V gene's germline CDR1 is SGHDT and CDR2 YYEEEE.

This chain uses TRBV7-9 with TRBJ2-1; 8 positions match TRBD2. Germline trimming cut 3 bases from V and 9 bases from J; bases unmatched to any gene: 10. CDR3 length equals 15 residues. CDR1 and CDR2 from the germline V gene are SEHNR and FQNEAQ (reference sequence). The CDR3 here is CASSLVSGRIGEQFF. DNA for the CDR3: TGTGCCAGCAGCTTGGTCAGCGGGAGAATTGGTGAGCAGTTCTTC.